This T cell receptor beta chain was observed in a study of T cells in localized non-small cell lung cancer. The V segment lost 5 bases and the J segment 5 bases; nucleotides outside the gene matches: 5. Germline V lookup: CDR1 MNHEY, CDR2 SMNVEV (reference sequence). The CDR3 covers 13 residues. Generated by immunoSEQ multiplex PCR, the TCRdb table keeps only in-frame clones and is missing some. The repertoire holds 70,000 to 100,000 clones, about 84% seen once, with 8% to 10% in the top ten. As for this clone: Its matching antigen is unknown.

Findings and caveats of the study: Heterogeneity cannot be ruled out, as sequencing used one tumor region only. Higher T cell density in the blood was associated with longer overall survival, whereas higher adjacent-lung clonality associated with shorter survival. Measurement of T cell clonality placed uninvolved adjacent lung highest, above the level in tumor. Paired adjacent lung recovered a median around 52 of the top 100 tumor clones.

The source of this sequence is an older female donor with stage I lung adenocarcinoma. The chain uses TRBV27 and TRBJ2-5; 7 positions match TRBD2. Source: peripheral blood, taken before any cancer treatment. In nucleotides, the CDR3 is TGTGCCAGCAGTCTCAACGGGAGGGAGACCCAGTACTTC. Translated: CASSLNGRETQYF.